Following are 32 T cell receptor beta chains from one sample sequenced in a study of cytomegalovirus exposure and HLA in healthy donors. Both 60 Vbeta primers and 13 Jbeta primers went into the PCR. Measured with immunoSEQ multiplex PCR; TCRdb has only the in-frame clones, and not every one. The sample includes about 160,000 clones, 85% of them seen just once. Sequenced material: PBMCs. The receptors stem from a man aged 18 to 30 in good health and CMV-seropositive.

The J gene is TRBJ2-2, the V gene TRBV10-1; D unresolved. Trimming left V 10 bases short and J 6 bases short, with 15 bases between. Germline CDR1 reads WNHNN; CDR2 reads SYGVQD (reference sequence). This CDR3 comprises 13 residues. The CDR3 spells CATLWAEAGELFF. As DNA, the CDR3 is TGCGCCACCTTGTGGGCCGAAGCCGGGGAGCTGTTTTTT.

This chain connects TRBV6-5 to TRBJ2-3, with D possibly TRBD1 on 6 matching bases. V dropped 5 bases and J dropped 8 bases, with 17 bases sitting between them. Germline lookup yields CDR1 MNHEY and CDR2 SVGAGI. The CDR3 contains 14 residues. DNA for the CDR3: TGTGCCAGCAGTCCCGGGACACCCTGGGGTACGCAGTATTTT. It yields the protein CASSPGTPWGTQYF.

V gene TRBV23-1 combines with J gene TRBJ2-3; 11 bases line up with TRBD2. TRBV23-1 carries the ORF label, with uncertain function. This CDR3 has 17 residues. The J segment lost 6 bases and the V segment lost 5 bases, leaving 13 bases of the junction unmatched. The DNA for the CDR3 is TGCGCCAGCAGTACCACTAGGGTAGCGGGGGGGCCCGATACGCAGTATTTT. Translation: CASSTTRVAGGPDTQYF.

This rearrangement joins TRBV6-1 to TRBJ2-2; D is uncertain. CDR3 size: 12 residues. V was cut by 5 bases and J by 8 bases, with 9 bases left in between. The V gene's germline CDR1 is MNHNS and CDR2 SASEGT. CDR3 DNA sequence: TGTGCCAGCAGTTATCCGACAGGGGAGCTGTTTTTT. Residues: CASSYPTGELFF.

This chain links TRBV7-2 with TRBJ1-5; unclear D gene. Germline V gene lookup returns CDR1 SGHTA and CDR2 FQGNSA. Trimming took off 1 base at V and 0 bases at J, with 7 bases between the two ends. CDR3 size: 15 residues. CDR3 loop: CASSLDGNSNQPQHF. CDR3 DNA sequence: TGTGCCAGCAGCTTAGACGGTAATAGCAATCAGCCCCAGCATTTT.

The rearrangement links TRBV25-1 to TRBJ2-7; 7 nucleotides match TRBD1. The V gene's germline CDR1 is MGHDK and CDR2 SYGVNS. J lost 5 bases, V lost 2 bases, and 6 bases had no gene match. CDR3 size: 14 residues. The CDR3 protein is CASSEAQGRDEQYF. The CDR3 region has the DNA TGTGCCAGCAGTGAAGCACAGGGGCGGGACGAGCAGTACTTC.

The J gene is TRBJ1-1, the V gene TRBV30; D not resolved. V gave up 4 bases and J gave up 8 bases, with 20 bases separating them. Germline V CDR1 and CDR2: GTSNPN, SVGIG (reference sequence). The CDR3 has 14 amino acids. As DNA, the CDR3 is TGTGCCTGGAATAAGATACGGATAGCGGCAGAAGCTTTCTTT. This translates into CAWNKIRIAAEAFF. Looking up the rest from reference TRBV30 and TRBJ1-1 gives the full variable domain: SQTIHQWPATLVQPVGSPLSLECTVEGTSNPNLYWYRQAAGRGLQLLFYSVGIGQISSEVPQNLSASRPQDRQFILSSKKLLLSDSGFYLCAWNKIRIAAEAFFGQGTRLTVV.

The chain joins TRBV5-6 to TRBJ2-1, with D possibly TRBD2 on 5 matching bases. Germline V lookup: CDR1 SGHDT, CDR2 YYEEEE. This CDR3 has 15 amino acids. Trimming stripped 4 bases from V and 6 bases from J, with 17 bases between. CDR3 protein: CASSLRRVWGNEQFF. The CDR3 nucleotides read TGTGCCAGCAGCCTCCGGCGGGTTTGGGGCAATGAGCAGTTCTTC.

This CDR3 reads CARLTSLADTQYF. The CDR3 nucleotides are TGTGCCAGGCTTACGAGCCTGGCAGATACGCAGTATTTT. The chain carries TRBV19 and TRBJ2-3; D gene ambiguous. The length of the CDR3 is 13 residues. Germline V gene data show CDR1 as LNHDA and CDR2 as SQIVND (reference sequence). Trimming pared 9 bases from V and 4 bases from J, leaving 14 bases between.

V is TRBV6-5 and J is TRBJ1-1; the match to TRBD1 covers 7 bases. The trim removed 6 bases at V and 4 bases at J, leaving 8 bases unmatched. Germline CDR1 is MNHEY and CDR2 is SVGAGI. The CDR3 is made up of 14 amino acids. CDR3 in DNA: TGTGCCAGCAGACGAACAGGGGTGAGCACTGAAGCTTTCTTT. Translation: CASRRTGVSTEAFF.

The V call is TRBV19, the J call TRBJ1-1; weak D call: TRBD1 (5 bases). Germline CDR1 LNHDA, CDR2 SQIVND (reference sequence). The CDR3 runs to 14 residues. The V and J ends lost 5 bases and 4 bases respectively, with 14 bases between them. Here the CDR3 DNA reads TGTGCCAGTAGTCCCTCGGTCGGGGGCACTGAAGCTTTCTTT. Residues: CASSPSVGGTEAFF.

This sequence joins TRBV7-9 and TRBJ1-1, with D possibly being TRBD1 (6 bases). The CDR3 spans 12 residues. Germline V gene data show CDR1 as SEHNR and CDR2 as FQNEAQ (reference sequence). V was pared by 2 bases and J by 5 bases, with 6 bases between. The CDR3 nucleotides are TGTGCCAGCAGCTTAACAGGGACTGAAGCTTTCTTT. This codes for CASSLTGTEAFF.

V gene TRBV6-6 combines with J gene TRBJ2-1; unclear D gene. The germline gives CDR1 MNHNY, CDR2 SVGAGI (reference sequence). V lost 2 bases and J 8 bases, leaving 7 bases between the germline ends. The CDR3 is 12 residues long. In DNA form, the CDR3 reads TGTGCCAGCAGTTACGTCGAGGATGAGCAGTTCTTC. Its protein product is CASSYVEDEQFF.

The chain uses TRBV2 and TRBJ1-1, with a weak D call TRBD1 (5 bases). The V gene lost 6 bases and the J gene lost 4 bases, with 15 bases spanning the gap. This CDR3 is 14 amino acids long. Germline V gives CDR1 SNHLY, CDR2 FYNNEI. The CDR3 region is CASSYGGGVTEAFF. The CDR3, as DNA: TGTGCCAGCAGCTATGGGGGGGGAGTCACTGAAGCTTTCTTT.

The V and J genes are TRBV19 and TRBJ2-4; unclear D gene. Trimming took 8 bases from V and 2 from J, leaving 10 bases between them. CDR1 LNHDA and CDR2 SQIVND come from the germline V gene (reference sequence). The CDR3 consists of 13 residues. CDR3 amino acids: CASFESSKNIQYF. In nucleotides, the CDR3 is TGTGCCAGTTTTGAGAGTTCCAAAAACATTCAGTACTTC.

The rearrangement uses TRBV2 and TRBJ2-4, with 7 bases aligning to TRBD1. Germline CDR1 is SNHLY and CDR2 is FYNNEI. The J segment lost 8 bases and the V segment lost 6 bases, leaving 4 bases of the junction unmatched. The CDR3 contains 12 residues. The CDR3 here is CASRNDRDIQYF. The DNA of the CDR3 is TGTGCCAGCAGGAACGACAGGGACATTCAGTACTTC.

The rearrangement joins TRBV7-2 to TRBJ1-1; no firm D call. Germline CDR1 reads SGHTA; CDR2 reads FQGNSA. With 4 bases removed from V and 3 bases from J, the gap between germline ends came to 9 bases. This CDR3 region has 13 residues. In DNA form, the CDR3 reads TGTGCCAGCAGCTCGTACTTGTACACTGAAGCTTTCTTT. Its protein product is CASSSYLYTEAFF.

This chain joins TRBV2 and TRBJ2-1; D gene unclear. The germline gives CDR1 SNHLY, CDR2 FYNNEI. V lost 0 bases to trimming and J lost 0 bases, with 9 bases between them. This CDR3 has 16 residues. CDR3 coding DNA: TGTGCCAGCAGTGAAGCTAGGAGCAGCTCCTACAATGAGCAGTTCTTC. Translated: CASSEARSSSYNEQFF.

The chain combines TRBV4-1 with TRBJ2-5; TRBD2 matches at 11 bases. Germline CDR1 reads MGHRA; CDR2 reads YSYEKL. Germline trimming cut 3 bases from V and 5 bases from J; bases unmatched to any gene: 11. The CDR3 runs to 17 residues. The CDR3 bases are TGCGCCAGCAGCCAGGGGGGGCTAGCGGGGGGCTGGGAGACCCAGTACTTC. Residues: CASSQGGLAGGWETQYF.

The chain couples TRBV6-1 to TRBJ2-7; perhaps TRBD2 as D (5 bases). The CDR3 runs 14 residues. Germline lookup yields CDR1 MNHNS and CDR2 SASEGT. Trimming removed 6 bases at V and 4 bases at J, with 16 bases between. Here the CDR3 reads CASSLELVGYEQYF. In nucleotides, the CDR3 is TGTGCCAGCAGCCTCGAACTAGTCGGGTACGAGCAGTACTTC.

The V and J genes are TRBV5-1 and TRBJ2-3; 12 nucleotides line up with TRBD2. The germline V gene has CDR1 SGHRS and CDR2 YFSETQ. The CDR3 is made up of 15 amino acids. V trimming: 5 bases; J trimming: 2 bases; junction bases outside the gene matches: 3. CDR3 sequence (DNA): TGCGCCAGCAGAACTAGCGGGGGGTTCACAGATACGCAGTATTTT. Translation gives CASRTSGGFTDTQYF.

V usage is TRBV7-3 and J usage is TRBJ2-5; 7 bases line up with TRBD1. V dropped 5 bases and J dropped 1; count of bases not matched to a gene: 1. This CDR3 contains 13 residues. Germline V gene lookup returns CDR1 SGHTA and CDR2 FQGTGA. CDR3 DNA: TGTGCCAGCAGCCGGACAGGCCAAGAGACCCAGTACTTC. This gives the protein CASSRTGQETQYF.

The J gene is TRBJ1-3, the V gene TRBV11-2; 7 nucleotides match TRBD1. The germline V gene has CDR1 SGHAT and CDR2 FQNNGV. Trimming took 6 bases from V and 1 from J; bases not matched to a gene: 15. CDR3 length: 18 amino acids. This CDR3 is CASRPLRDRVQSGNTIYF. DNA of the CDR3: TGTGCCAGCAGACCCCTCCGGGACAGAGTACAATCTGGAAACACCATATATTTT.

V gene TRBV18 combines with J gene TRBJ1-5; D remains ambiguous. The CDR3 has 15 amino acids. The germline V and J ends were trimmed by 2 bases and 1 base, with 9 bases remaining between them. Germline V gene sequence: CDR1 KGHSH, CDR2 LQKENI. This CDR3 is CASSPGQNSNQPQHF. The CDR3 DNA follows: TGTGCCAGCTCACCAGGGCAGAACAGCAATCAGCCCCAGCATTTT.

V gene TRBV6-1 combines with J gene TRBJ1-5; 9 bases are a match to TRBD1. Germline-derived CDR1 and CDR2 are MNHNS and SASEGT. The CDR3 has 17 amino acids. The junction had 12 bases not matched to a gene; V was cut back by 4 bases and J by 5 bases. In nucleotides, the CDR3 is TGTGCCAGCAGTGCCTTAGAGACAGGGGGTGGGCATCAGCCCCAGCATTTT. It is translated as CASSALETGGGHQPQHF.

The CDR3: CASSVTGQPQYF. In nucleotides, the CDR3 is TGTGCCAGCAGCGTCACAGGGCAGCCGCAGTATTTT. The rearrangement joins TRBV9 to TRBJ2-3, with D possibly matching TRBD1 (6 bases). Germline V gene lookup returns CDR1 SGDLS and CDR2 YYNGEE. The CDR3 runs to 12 residues. V was trimmed by 2 bases and J by 10 bases, leaving 11 bases between them.

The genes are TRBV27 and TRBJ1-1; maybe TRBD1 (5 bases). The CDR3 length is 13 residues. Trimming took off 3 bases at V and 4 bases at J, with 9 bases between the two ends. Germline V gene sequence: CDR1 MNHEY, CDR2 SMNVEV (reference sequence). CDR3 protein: CASSFRGLTEAFF. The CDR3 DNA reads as TGTGCCAGCAGTTTCCGGGGACTCACTGAAGCTTTCTTT.

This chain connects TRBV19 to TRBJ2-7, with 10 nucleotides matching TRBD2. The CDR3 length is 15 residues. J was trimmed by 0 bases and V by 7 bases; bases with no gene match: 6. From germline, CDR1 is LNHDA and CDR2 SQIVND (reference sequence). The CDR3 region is CASISSGGLSYEQYF. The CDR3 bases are TGTGCCAGTATCTCTAGCGGGGGCCTCTCCTACGAGCAGTACTTC.

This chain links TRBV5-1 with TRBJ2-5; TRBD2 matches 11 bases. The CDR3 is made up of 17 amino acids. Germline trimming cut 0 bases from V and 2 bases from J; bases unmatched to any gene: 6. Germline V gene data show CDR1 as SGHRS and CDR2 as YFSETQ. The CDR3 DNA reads TGCGCCAGCAGCTTGGCCACCCTAGCGGGGGGACAAGAGACCCAGTACTTC. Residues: CASSLATLAGGQETQYF.

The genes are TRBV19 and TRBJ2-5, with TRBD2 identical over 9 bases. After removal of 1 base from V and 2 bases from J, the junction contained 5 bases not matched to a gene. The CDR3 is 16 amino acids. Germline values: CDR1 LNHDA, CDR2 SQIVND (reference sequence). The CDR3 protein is CASSIVGSGGQETQYF. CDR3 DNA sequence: TGTGCCAGTAGTATAGTCGGCAGCGGGGGGCAAGAGACCCAGTACTTC.

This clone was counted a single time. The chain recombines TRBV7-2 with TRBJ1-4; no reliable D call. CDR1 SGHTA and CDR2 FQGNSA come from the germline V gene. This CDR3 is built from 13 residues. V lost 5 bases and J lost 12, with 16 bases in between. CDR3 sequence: CASSETSQSELFF. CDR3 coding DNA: TGTGCCAGCAGCGAAACATCGCAGTCAGAACTGTTTTTT.

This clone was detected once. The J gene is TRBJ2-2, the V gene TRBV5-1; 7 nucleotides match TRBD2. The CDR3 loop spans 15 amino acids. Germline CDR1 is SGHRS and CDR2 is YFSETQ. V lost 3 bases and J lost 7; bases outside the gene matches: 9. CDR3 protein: CASSYGGYGSGELFF. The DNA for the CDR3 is TGCGCCAGCAGCTACGGGGGGTATGGTAGCGGGGAGCTGTTTTTT.